The 21 T cell receptor beta chains below were found in one sample sequenced in a study of blood T cells in healthy people across ages. Primers used in a second PCR of roughly 6 to 11 cycles were a sample-barcoded 5' primer and a J-beta primer mix. TCRdb reanalysed the 5' RACE reads using MiXCR and keeps one entry per CDR3 protein. The sample gives 800,000 to 950,000 distinct CDR3 sequences, almost 30% of which show up once; approximately 10% is in the top ten. These data also featured in a second study, about T cells of mothers and their children.

Specimen: blood. The receptor set was obtained from a woman aged 40 to 55 in good health.

The CDR3 region is CSAGAYEQYF. The CDR3 nucleotides are TGCAGTGCGGGGGCTTACGAGCAGTACTTC. The chain links TRBV20-1 to TRBJ2-7; TRBD1 is a possible D gene (6 bases). CDR1 and CDR2 from the germline V gene are DFQATT and SNEGSKA (reference sequence). The CDR3 sequence is 10 residues long. Trimming took off 6 bases at V and 4 bases at J, with 7 bases between the two ends.

This clonotype was counted only a few times. The chain carries TRBV6-6 and TRBJ2-6; perhaps TRBD1 as D (5 bases). CDR3 length: 13 amino acids. The germline V gene encodes CDR1 MNHNY and CDR2 SVGAGI (reference sequence). Trimming shortened V by 10 bases and J by 2 bases, and 9 bases separated the two germline ends. The CDR3 sequence is CAITGAGANVLTF. The CDR3 DNA is TGTGCCATTACAGGAGCTGGGGCCAACGTCCTGACTTTC.

In this sample, this clonotype turned up a few times. The chain is built from TRBV12-3 or TRBV12-4 and TRBJ1-2; D is undetermined. Trimming removed 5 bases at V and 8 bases at J, with 18 bases between. This CDR3 has 14 residues. CDR3 amino acids: CASSPEFQKRGYTF. The CDR3 bases are TGTGCCAGCAGTCCAGAATTTCAAAAAAGAGGCTACACCTTC.

About this clonotype: A junction end diverges from the germline sequence, so it may reflect a read error. This chain links TRBV28 with TRBJ1-1; maybe TRBD1 (6 bases). Germline CDR1 is MDHEN and CDR2 is SYDVKM. The CDR3 is 15 amino acids. Here the CDR3 DNA reads TGTGCCAGCGGTTTCGTCGGACAGTCAAGAGGGAAAGCTTTCTTT. Protein product: CASGFVGQSRGKAFF.

This clonotype turned up a few times. The chain couples TRBV7-6 to TRBJ2-1; 7 nucleotides align to TRBD2. The germline CDR1 and CDR2 sequences are SGHVS and FNYEAQ. The ends lost 3 bases at V and 10 bases at J; junction bases unmatched: 6. The CDR3 contains 13 residues. CDR3 in amino acids: CASSLSWREEQFF. DNA of the CDR3: TGTGCCAGCAGCTTGAGCTGGCGGGAGGAGCAGTTCTTC.

This chain joins TRBV7-6 and TRBJ1-1; D unclear. The V gene lost 5 bases and the J gene lost 1 base, with 11 bases spanning the gap. Germline assignment: CDR1 SGHVS and CDR2 FNYEAQ. The CDR3 length is 14 residues. The CDR3 nucleotides read TGTGCCAGCAGCCCCCTTGCGACGAACACTGAAGCTTTCTTT. Translated, it gives CASSPLATNTEAFF.

The chain employs TRBV2 and TRBJ2-7; D may be TRBD1 (5 bases). The CDR3 sequence is 14 residues long. CDR1 and CDR2 from the germline V gene are SNHLY and FYNNEI. Trimming shortened V by 3 bases and J by 0 bases, and 9 bases separated the two germline ends. CDR3 nucleotides: TGTGCCAGCAGTGATTACAGGAGCTCCTACGAGCAGTACTTC. The encoded protein is CASSDYRSSYEQYF.

V usage is TRBV4-2 and J usage is TRBJ1-3; D ambiguous. The V and J ends lost 0 bases and 5 bases respectively, with 14 bases between them. This CDR3 comprises 16 residues. Germline V gene sequence: CDR1 LGHNA, CDR2 YNFKEQ. CDR3 protein: CASSQETAALRNTIYF. In nucleotides, the CDR3 is TGTGCCAGCAGCCAAGAGACGGCGGCACTTAGAAACACCATATATTTT.

This clonotype has a handful of counts. This chain joins TRBV4-3 and TRBJ1-1; D uncertain. Trimming took off 1 base at V and 0 bases at J, with 18 bases between the two ends. Germline V gene lookup returns CDR1 LGHNA and CDR2 YSLEER. The CDR3 runs 18 residues. CDR3: CASSQALILGSLNTEAFF. CDR3 bases: TGCGCCAGCAGCCAAGCTCTAATCCTTGGATCCTTGAACACTGAAGCTTTCTTT.

V gene TRBV10-3 combines with J gene TRBJ2-5; 9 bases fit TRBD1. The DNA matches TRBJ2-7 better at its end, which makes the J call doubtful. Germline CDR1 is ENHRY and CDR2 is SYGVKD. The CDR3 runs to 13 residues. DNA of the CDR3: TGTGCCATCAAGGGACAGGGAGTGTACGAGCAGTACTTC. Protein sequence: CAIKGQGVYEQYF.

Notes on this clonotype: This may stem from a read error, because a much larger clone lies one nucleotide away. The V call is TRBV29-1, the J call TRBJ2-1; TRBD2 agrees at 9 bases. The germline V gene encodes CDR1 SQVTM and CDR2 ANQGSEA. The CDR3 has 15 residues. In nucleotides, the CDR3 is TGCAGCGTCCCGGGGACTAGCAGGATGTCCAATGAGCGGTTCTTC. This encodes CSVPGTSRMSNERFF.

Regarding this clonotype: This may come from a read error, since a much larger clone is one base off. CDR3 bases: TGTGCCAGCAGTGAGAGCGTAGTAGTGGGGGGAAAAAACATTCAGTACTTC. Translating gives CASSESVVVGGKNIQYF. The chain carries TRBV2 and TRBJ2-4; possible D gene TRBD2, 6 bases. The CDR3 covers 17 residues. Trimming left V 3 bases short and J 4 bases short, with 19 bases between. Germline CDR1 reads SNHLY; CDR2 reads FYNNEI. The whole variable domain, filled in from reference TRBV2 and TRBJ2-4, reads EPEVTQTPSHQVTQMGQEVILRCVPISNHLYFYWYRQILGQKVEFLVSFYNNEISEKSEIFDDQFSVERPDGSNFTLKIRSTKLEDSAMYFCASSESVVVGGKNIQYFGAGTRLSVL.

As regards this clonotype: This may be a read error: a much more frequent sequence differs by one nucleotide. The genes are TRBV6-5 and TRBJ1-2, with D unresolved. The CDR3 is 14 residues long. Trimming took off 3 bases at V and 7 bases at J, with 15 bases between the two ends. Germline CDR1 and CDR2: MNHEY and SVGAGI. CDR3 sequence reads: CASSYNRTGSGYTF. CDR3 nucleotide sequence: TGTGCCAGCAGTTATAACCGGACTGGAAGTGGCTACACCTTC.

The V and J genes are TRBV7-9 and TRBJ2-4; D is uncertain. The DNA end lines up better with TRBJ2-7; the J call may be wrong. This CDR3 is 13 amino acids long. Per germline, CDR1 SEHNR and CDR2 FQNEAQ (reference sequence). In nucleotides, the CDR3 is TGTGCCAGCAGCTTAAGCCCGTTCTACGAGCAGTACTTC. Protein product: CASSLSPFYEQYF.

This clonotype was counted between two and nine times. At one end the junction does not follow the germline gene, possibly because of a read error. Here the CDR3 reads CVSRGRSYEQYF. The CDR3 bases are TGTGTCAGCAGGGGCCGCTCCTACGAGCAGTACTTC. The gene calls are TRBV7-9 and TRBJ2-7, with TRBD1 as a possible D gene (6 bases). Germline V gene sequence: CDR1 SEHNR, CDR2 FQNEAQ (reference sequence). The CDR3 is 12 residues long.

Remarks on this clonotype: A much more abundant neighbour one base away suggests this may be a read error. This chain links TRBV5-6 with TRBJ2-5; D ambiguous. V was shortened by 0 bases and J by 7 bases, with 13 bases between the two germline ends. Germline CDR1 and CDR2: SGHDT and YYEEEE. The CDR3 runs to 14 residues. The CDR3 loop is CASSLGLPRATQYF. DNA for the CDR3: TGTGCCAGCAGCTTGGGACTCCCCCGGGCGACCCAGTACTTC.

The chain recombines TRBV18 with TRBJ2-7; D may be TRBD1 (6 bases). Trimming took 0 bases from V and 3 from J, leaving 12 bases between them. This CDR3 spans 15 amino acids. Germline V lookup: CDR1 KGHSH, CDR2 LQKENI. Written as DNA, the CDR3 is TGTGCCAGCTCACCACCGTCGGGGACACACTACGAGCAGTACTTC. Encoded protein: CASSPPSGTHYEQYF.

The chain links TRBV3-1 to TRBJ2-1; 7 bases align to TRBD2. Losses at the gene ends were 3 bases for V and 4 bases for J; bases not matched to a gene: 12. The CDR3 runs to 17 residues. Per germline, CDR1 LGHDT and CDR2 YNNKEL (reference sequence). The CDR3 DNA follows: TGTGCCAGCAGCCAGCTGGGGAAGCCTAGCGGTTACAATGAGCAGTTCTTC. This translates into CASSQLGKPSGYNEQFF.

The chain is built from TRBV5-1 and TRBJ2-3; TRBD2 agrees at 9 bases. CDR3 length: 17 residues. V was pared by 0 bases and J by 5 bases, with 10 bases of the junction left unmatched. Per the germline V gene, CDR1 is SGHRS and CDR2 is YFSETQ. CDR3 DNA: TGCGCCAGCAGCTTGGGTATCAGGGCTAGCGGGGAAGATACGCAGTATTTT. This codes for CASSLGIRASGEDTQYF.

The V gene is TRBV14, the J gene TRBJ2-3; D might be TRBD1 or TRBD2, each matching 5 bases. V shed 10 bases and J shed 4 bases, with 9 bases lying between them. Per the germline V gene, CDR1 is SGHDN and CDR2 is FVKESK. The CDR3 runs to 11 residues. In DNA, the CDR3 is TGTGCCACCAGAGGGGCAGATACGCAGTATTTT. This codes for CATRGADTQYF.

This chain connects TRBV7-2 to TRBJ1-5; 10 positions match TRBD1. CDR3 size: 16 residues. V lost 2 bases and J lost 7; bases outside the gene matches: 8. CDR1 and CDR2 (germline): SGHTA, FQGNSA. The CDR3 loop is CASSLPDRGQEQPQHF. The CDR3 nucleotides read TGTGCCAGCAGCTTACCAGACAGGGGGCAGGAGCAGCCCCAGCATTTT. The whole variable domain, filled in from reference TRBV7-2 and TRBJ1-5, reads GAGVSQSPSNKVTEKGKDVELRCDPISGHTALYWYRQSLGQGLEFLIYFQGNSAPDKSGLPSDRFSAERTGGSVSTLTIQRTQQEDSAVYLCASSLPDRGQEQPQHFGDGTRLSIL.